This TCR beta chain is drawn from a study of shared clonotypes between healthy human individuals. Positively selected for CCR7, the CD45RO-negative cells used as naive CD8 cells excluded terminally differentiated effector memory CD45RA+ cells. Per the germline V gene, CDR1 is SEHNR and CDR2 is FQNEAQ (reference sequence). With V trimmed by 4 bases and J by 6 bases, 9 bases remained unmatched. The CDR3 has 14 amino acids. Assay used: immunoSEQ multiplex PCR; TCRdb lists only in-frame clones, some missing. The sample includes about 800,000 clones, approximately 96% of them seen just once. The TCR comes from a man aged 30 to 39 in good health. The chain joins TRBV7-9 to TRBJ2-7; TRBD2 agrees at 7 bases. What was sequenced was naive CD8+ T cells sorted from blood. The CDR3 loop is CASSSTGGFGEQYF. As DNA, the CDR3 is TGTGCCAGCAGCTCGACGGGAGGCTTTGGCGAGCAGTACTTC.